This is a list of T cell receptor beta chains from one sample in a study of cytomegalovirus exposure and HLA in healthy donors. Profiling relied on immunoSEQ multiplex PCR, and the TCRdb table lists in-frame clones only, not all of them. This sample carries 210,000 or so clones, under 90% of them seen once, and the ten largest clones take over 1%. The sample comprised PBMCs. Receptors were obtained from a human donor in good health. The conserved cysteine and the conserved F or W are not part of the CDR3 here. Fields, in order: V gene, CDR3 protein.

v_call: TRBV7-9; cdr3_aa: ASSSGFVGQETQY
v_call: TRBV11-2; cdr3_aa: ASSLLAGTYNEQF
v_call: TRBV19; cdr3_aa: ASSSGNTGELF
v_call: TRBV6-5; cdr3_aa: ASSSRTGWAEQY
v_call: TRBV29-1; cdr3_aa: SVEVWTSGRASYEQY
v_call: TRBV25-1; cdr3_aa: ASSEMGQGADGYT
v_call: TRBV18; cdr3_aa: ASSPPGAGNQPQH
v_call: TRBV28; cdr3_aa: ASSSPTDSQPDA
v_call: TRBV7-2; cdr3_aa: ASSLGQVAYEQY
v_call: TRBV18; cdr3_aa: ASSRQGVSNQPQH
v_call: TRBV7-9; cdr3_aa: ASSPGQPGEETQY
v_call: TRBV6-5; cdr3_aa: ASYDRDNEQF
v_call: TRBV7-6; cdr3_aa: ASSSFHISGSLETQY
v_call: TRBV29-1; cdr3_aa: SVESGGTEAF
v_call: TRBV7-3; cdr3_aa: ASSLSSVSYEQY
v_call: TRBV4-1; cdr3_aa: ASRGEVYNEQF
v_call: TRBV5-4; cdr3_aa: ASSSLAGITDTQY
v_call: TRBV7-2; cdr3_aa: ASSFMLAGVRQETQY
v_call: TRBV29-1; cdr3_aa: SASRGNPEQY
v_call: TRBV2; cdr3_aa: ASSGVYEQY
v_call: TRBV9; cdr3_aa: ASSVPGTSGSNEQF
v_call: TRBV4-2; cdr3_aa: ASSQDLGRGTDTQY
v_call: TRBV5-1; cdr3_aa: ASSSGRTGSSYEQY
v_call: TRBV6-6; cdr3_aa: ASRTGTASSYEQY
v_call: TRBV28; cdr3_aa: ASVRSSSYEQY
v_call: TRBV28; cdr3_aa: ASIRSGGSYEQY
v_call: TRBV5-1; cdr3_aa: ASATQSVDTQY
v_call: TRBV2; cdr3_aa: ASSLLAGGTDTQY
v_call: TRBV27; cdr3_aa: ASSPNTDTQY
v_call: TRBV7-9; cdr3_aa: ASSLGTGVETQY
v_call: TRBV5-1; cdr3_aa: ASSLSQGRAGASYGYT
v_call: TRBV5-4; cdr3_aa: ASSGSPTYEQY
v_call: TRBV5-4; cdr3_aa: ASSLKTAGSTDTQY
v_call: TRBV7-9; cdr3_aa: SSSLMRGTYNEQF
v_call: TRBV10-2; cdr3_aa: ASKKKRTGGSYEQY
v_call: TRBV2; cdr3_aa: AISGPGGRPQETQY
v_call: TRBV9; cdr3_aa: ASSVGTSVTQY
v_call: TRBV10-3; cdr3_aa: AISETDGRTGELF
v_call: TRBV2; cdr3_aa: ASSRDRGHVYEQY
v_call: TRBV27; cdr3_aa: ASSSRPPGGPTDTQY
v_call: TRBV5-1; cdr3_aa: ASSRGLLNTGELF
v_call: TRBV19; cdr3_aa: ASRTGREAF
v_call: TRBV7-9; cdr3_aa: ASSRGQGGYEQY
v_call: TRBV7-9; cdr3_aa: ASSLARDGYT
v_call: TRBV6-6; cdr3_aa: ASSPSGSFAETQY
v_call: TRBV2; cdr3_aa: ASSVQGVANYNEQF
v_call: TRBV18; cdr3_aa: ASSPTTDRLNTEAF
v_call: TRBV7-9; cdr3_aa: ASSPRTGDTEAF
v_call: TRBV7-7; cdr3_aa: ASSFDGAGAETQY
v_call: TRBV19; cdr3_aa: ASIRTGGLGGSLDTQY
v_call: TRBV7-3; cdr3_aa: ASSQKGTGATDTQY
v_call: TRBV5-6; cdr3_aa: ASWTSGRSGAYEQY
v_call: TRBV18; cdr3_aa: ASSPTETPWETQY